This T cell receptor beta chain was found in a study of response to subunit inactivated influenza vaccine (dated by TCRdb to between 2017 and 2018). About the investigation overall: Deep quantitative profiling of the T cell receptor repertoire was used in the study to follow responses to a trivalent subunit inactivated influenza vaccine.

The time point label for this specimen denotes: approximately 40 days after influenza vaccine administration. This clonotype was observed at least ten times. Its antigen remains undetermined. Per-nucleotide qualities are absent, and no much larger clonotype sits a single base away. Beyond this particular receptor, the publication reports: It was suggested by the authors that each seasonal influenza vaccination may recruit only a limited number of new T cells.

The library was prepared using RT-PCR. The reads were generated on an Illumina HiSeq 2500. TCRdb trimmed public reads at Q25 via fastp, called clones via MiXCR and kept in-frame beta chains. Rows merge per CDR3 protein into single entries with the most common DNA and genes. In all, the sample holds 540,000 or so distinct CDR3 sequences, and 10% to 15% of those were seen once. Together, the top ten hold about an eighth of the sample. Spanning cysteine to phenylalanine, the CDR3 consists of 13 amino acids. The read is trimmed to its CDR3 DNA, 39 bases read in frame from base 1. At the junction V is shortened by 8 bases and J by 0 bases, with 13 bases in between. The germline V gene encodes CDR1 SQVTM and CDR2 ANQGSEA.

The chain employs TRBV29-1 and TRBJ1-1, with TRBD1 tentatively as D gene (6 bases match). The sample was PBMCs from blood, taken around seven weeks after vaccination. The receptor was derived from a man aged 50 to 60 who received an inactivated influenza vaccine. Donor details come from another sample of the same person, matched by shared clones. The CDR3 reads as follows: CSLSRTVNTEAFF. The base sequence is TGCAGCCTATCCAGGACAGTGAACACTGAAGCTTTCTTT.